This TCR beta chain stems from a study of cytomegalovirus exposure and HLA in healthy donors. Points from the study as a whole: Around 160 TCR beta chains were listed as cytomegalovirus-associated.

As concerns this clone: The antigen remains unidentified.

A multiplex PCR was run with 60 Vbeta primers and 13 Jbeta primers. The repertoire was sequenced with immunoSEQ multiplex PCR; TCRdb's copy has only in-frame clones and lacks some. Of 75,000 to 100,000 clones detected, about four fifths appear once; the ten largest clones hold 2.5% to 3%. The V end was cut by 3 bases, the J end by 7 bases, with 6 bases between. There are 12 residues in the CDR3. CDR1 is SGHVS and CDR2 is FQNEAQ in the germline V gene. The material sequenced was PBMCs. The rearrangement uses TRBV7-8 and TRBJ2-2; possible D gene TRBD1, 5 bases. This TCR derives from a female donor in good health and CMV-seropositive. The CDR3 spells CASSFDSGELFF. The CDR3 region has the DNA TGTGCCAGCAGCTTTGACAGCGGGGAGCTGTTTTTT.